Following are 12 T cell receptor beta chains from one sample sequenced in a study of T cells after yellow fever vaccination. TCRdb ran MiXCR on the 5' RACE reads and lists one entry per CDR3 protein. The sample has under 600,000 distinct CDR3 sequences; roughly 14% are singletons. The material was PBMCs, obtained on the day of the yellow fever booster vaccination. These receptors originate from a man aged 25-45 years who received the YFV17D yellow fever vaccine.

In its sample, this clonotype was seen many times. The V call is TRBV5-1, the J call TRBJ2-2; the match to TRBD2 covers 12 bases. CDR1 and CDR2 (germline): SGHRS, YFSETQ. There are 17 residues in the CDR3. V lost 4 bases and J lost 5; bases outside the gene matches: 9. CDR3 in amino acids: CASSLRLAGDRTGELFF. The CDR3 DNA is TGCGCCAGCAGCCTCCGACTAGCGGGAGATCGGACCGGGGAGCTGTTTTTT.

At least ten counts were recorded for this clonotype. The V gene is TRBV6-5, the J gene TRBJ2-7; TRBD1 matches at 11 bases. The trim removed 7 bases at V and 6 bases at J, leaving 14 bases unmatched. The CDR3 is 16 residues long. Germline values: CDR1 MNHEY, CDR2 SVGAGI. The CDR3: CASIPDRGDRGFEQYF. CDR3 sequence (DNA): TGTGCCAGCATCCCGGATCGCGGGGACAGGGGGTTCGAGCAGTACTTC.

The chain recombines TRBV20-1 with TRBJ2-6, with 9 bases aligning to TRBD1. This CDR3 region has 19 residues. Germline V lookup: CDR1 DFQATT, CDR2 SNEGSKA (reference sequence). Trimming at V came to 2 bases and at J to 3 bases, leaving 14 bases not matched to a gene. The CDR3 DNA reads as TGCAGTGCTAGAACGCCCCCCGGACAGGGGTCCCTTGGGGCCAACGTCCTGACTTTC. It specifies CSARTPPGQGSLGANVLTF.

The chain recombines TRBV7-8 with TRBJ2-7; TRBD2 might be the D (5 bases). Per the germline V gene, CDR1 is SGHVS and CDR2 is FQNEAQ. The germline V and J ends were trimmed by 1 base and 3 bases, with 7 bases remaining between them. This CDR3 contains 13 residues. The CDR3 region is CASSLERNYEQYF. The CDR3 DNA reads TGTGCCAGCAGCTTAGAGCGGAACTACGAGCAGTACTTC.

On this clonotype: Germline is not matched at one junction end, which may reflect a read error. V and J are TRBV7-3 and TRBJ2-1; D is tentatively TRBD1 or TRBD2 (5 bases each). CDR3 length equals 15 residues. Germline CDR1 reads SGHTA; CDR2 reads FQGTGA. CDR3 residues: CASSFSRDADNGQFF. The DNA for the CDR3 is TGTGCCAGCAGCTTCTCCCGGGACGCCGACAATGGGCAGTTCTTC.

The chain joins TRBV12-3 or TRBV12-4 to TRBJ2-1, with 9 bases aligning to TRBD1. Trimming at V came to 10 bases and at J to 6 bases, leaving 10 bases not matched to a gene. The CDR3 has 14 amino acids. The CDR3 coding sequence is TGTGCCATCGGGGGGACAGGGAACGGCAATGAGCAGTTCTTC. It yields the protein CAIGGTGNGNEQFF.

This clonotype showed up just a few times. The chain carries TRBV27 and TRBJ2-7; tentatively, D is TRBD1 or TRBD2 (5 bases each). CDR3 length equals 14 residues. Deletions cut 5 bases from V and 0 bases from J, with 11 bases between. Per germline, CDR1 MNHEY and CDR2 SMNVEV (reference sequence). CDR3 sequence: CASSRGPVSYEQYF. CDR3 DNA: TGTGCCAGCAGTCGGGGCCCGGTCTCCTACGAGCAGTACTTC.

The chain combines TRBV5-1 with TRBJ1-2, with TRBD1 as a possible D gene (5 bases). V was trimmed by 0 bases and J by 2 bases, leaving 11 bases between them. Germline V lookup: CDR1 SGHRS, CDR2 YFSETQ. CDR3 length: 15 amino acids. CDR3: CASSLAPGLNYGYTF. In nucleotides, the CDR3 is TGCGCCAGCAGCTTGGCCCCGGGACTAAACTATGGCTACACCTTC. Supplemented by reference TRBV5-1 and TRBJ1-2, the full variable domain reads KAGVTQTPRYLIKTRGQQVTLSCSPISGHRSVSWYQQTPGQGLQFLFEYFSETQRNKGNFPGRFSGRQFSNSRSEMNVSTLELGDSALYLCASSLAPGLNYGYTFGSGTRLTVV.

This clonotype has a handful of counts. The gene calls are TRBV12-3 or TRBV12-4 and TRBJ1-5; D is uncertain. V was shortened by 2 bases and J by 11 bases, with 10 bases between the two germline ends. The CDR3 length is 12 residues. In DNA form, the CDR3 reads TGTGCCAGCAGTTTACCCCAATCGGCCCAGCATTTT. Translation: CASSLPQSAQHF.

This clonotype was seen only a few times. The V and J genes are TRBV19 and TRBJ2-5; D possibly matches TRBD1 or TRBD2 (6 bases each). Trimming shortened V by 1 base and J by 2 bases, and 11 bases separated the two germline ends. The germline CDR1 and CDR2 sequences are LNHDA and SQIVND (reference sequence). The CDR3 runs 15 residues. DNA for the CDR3: TGTGCCAGTAGTATAGGAGGGGGGATGCAAGAGACCCAGTACTTC. Translation: CASSIGGGMQETQYF.

In its sample, this clonotype was seen a few times. This rearrangement joins TRBV5-6 to TRBJ2-7; 9 bases align to TRBD2. Germline V CDR1 and CDR2: SGHDT, YYEEEE. Trimming took 4 bases from V and 3 from J; bases not matched to a gene: 8. The CDR3 contains 15 residues. In DNA form, the CDR3 reads TGTGCCAGCAGCGGGGGGACTAGCAGTTTCTACGAGCAGTACTTC. Amino acid sequence: CASSGGTSSFYEQYF.

This clonotype was seen only a few times. This sequence joins TRBV30 and TRBJ2-3, with TRBD1 identical over 7 bases. This CDR3 is 14 amino acids long. Trimming removed 5 bases from V and 5 bases from J; junction bases left unmatched: 10. The germline gives CDR1 GTSNPN, CDR2 SVGIG (reference sequence). CDR3 residues: CAWEYTGAGDTQYF. In DNA form, the CDR3 reads TGTGCCTGGGAATATACAGGGGCGGGAGATACGCAGTATTTT. Full variable domain (outside the CDR3, taken from reference TRBV30 and TRBJ2-3): SQTIHQWPATLVQPVGSPLSLECTVEGTSNPNLYWYRQAAGRGLQLLFYSVGIGQISSEVPQNLSASRPQDRQFILSSKKLLLSDSGFYLCAWEYTGAGDTQYFGPGTRLTVL.